The next 25 T cell receptor beta chains were all read from a single sample in a study of response to subunit inactivated influenza vaccine. TCRdb reprocessed the RT-PCR reads with MiXCR, giving one entry per CDR3 protein. Of around 570,000 distinct CDR3 sequences listed, approximately 7.7% are singletons. The sequences come from PBMCs from blood, collected around 25 months after vaccination. The source of these receptors is a man in his fifties or sixties who received an inactivated influenza vaccine.

The chain uses TRBV6-1 and TRBJ1-4, with 9 nucleotides matching TRBD1. Trimming at V came to 5 bases and at J to 2 bases, leaving 3 bases not matched to a gene. Germline V gives CDR1 MNHNS, CDR2 SASEGT. The CDR3 consists of 15 residues. The CDR3 nucleotides are TGTGCCAGCAGTAAGGGACAGGGCACTAATGAAAAACTGTTTTTT. Protein product: CASSKGQGTNEKLFF.

V is TRBV30 and J is TRBJ1-1; 12 bases are a match to TRBD1. Germline loops: CDR1 GTSNPN, CDR2 SVGIG (reference sequence). This CDR3 comprises 20 residues. The V and J ends lost 2 bases and 5 bases, in that order; junction bases with no gene match: 21. The CDR3 here is CAWSRTGTGGARRGMTEAFF. As DNA, the CDR3 is TGTGCCTGGAGTCGCACCGGGACAGGGGGCGCGAGGAGGGGAATGACTGAAGCTTTCTTT.

This clonotype came up many times. The V call is TRBV20-1, the J call TRBJ1-6; 10 nucleotides match TRBD1. The V gene's germline CDR1 is DFQATT and CDR2 SNEGSKA (reference sequence). J gave up 9 bases and V 4 bases, and 3 bases lay outside the gene matches. The CDR3 is 13 residues long. For the CDR3, the DNA is TGCAGTGCTACCCGGGACAGGGGTTCACCCCTCCACTTT. Encoded protein: CSATRDRGSPLHF.

Many counts were recorded for this clonotype. The rearrangement uses TRBV20-1 and TRBJ1-1; D unclear. Germline-derived CDR1 and CDR2 are DFQATT and SNEGSKA (reference sequence). This CDR3 contains 13 residues. V was trimmed by 3 bases and J by 1 base, leaving 9 bases between them. The CDR3 spells CSASGGPNTEAFF. The CDR3 DNA reads TGCAGTGCTAGTGGTGGGCCGAACACTGAAGCTTTCTTT.

This clonotype was seen repeatedly, ten times or more. The DNA for the CDR3 is TGCGCCAGCAGCTTGGGCGGACAAAGGGCGGGATTCTACGAGCAGTACTTC. This encodes CASSLGGQRAGFYEQYF. This sequence joins TRBV5-1 and TRBJ2-7; D perhaps matches TRBD2 (6 bases). This CDR3 has 17 residues. With 0 bases removed from V and 3 bases from J, the gap between germline ends came to 19 bases. The germline V gene encodes CDR1 SGHRS and CDR2 YFSETQ.

This clonotype was observed a handful of times. The CDR3 DNA reads as TGCGCCAGCAGCCCCCATACAAGGAACACCGGGGAGCTGTTTTTT. Its protein is CASSPHTRNTGELFF. The V call is TRBV5-1, the J call TRBJ2-2; the D is unclear. The germline V gene encodes CDR1 SGHRS and CDR2 YFSETQ. The CDR3 extends over 15 amino acids. V shed 4 bases and J shed 1 base, with 11 bases lying between them.

This chain connects TRBV20-1 to TRBJ2-7; D ambiguous. Germline V gene lookup returns CDR1 DFQATT and CDR2 SNEGSKA (reference sequence). Trimming shortened V by 0 bases and J by 5 bases, and 11 bases separated the two germline ends. CDR3 length equals 13 residues. CDR3 residues: CSARDSLNHEQYF. CDR3 in DNA: TGCAGTGCTAGAGATTCGCTAAACCACGAGCAGTACTTC.

The chain is built from TRBV10-3 and TRBJ2-4; D might be TRBD1 (6 bases). Trimming left V 0 bases short and J 3 bases short, with 12 bases between. Per the germline V gene, CDR1 is ENHRY and CDR2 is SYGVKD. The CDR3 covers 16 residues. CDR3 residues: CAISESRGGSKNIQYF. In nucleotides, the CDR3 is TGTGCCATCAGTGAGTCGAGAGGGGGAAGCAAAAACATTCAGTACTTC.

The rearrangement joins TRBV29-1 to TRBJ2-3; TRBD2 agrees at 7 bases. Germline V gene lookup returns CDR1 SQVTM and CDR2 ANQGSEA. V lost 4 bases to trimming and J lost 6 bases; unmatched junction nucleotides: 10. The CDR3 is 14 residues long. The CDR3 reads CSVAGGRGGDTQYF. CDR3 DNA: TGCAGCGTTGCGGGCGGGAGAGGAGGGGATACGCAGTATTTT.

In this sample, this clonotype turned up a few times. The CDR3 loop reads CASSYSLGLGAFF. The CDR3 DNA follows: TGTGCCAGCAGTTACAGCTTGGGGCTTGGGGCTTTCTTT. The rearrangement uses TRBV6-5 and TRBJ1-1; tentative D call: TRBD1 (5 bases). V dropped 2 bases and J dropped 11 bases, with 15 bases sitting between them. The germline V gene has CDR1 MNHEY and CDR2 SVGAGI. This CDR3 is built from 13 residues.

The chain links TRBV5-1 to TRBJ2-1; 7 nucleotides match TRBD2. There are 15 residues in the CDR3. V lost 2 bases and J lost 0; bases outside the gene matches: 2. Germline CDR1 is SGHRS and CDR2 is YFSETQ. The CDR3 DNA follows: TGCGCCAGCAGCTTAGCGGGGTTCTCCTACAATGAGCAGTTCTTC. It specifies CASSLAGFSYNEQFF.

This clonotype showed up many times. The CDR3 DNA reads TGCAGTGCTAGGACCGAGAGCTCCTATAATTCACCCCTCCACTTT. Translated, it gives CSARTESSYNSPLHF. The chain uses TRBV20-1 and TRBJ1-6; D remains unclear. V was clipped by 3 bases and J by 0 bases, with 9 bases between them. Germline V gene lookup returns CDR1 DFQATT and CDR2 SNEGSKA (reference sequence). The CDR3 covers 15 residues.

In the case of this clonotype: One end of the junction fails to match germline, which may point to a read error. The V and J genes are TRBV3-1 and TRBJ2-5; 9 nucleotides match TRBD1. The CDR3 is 16 amino acids. Germline CDR1 and CDR2: LGHDT and YNNKEL (reference sequence). The CDR3 nucleotides are TGTCCCAGCAGCCATCACCAACAGGGGGCCCAAGAGACCCAGTACTTC. This encodes CPSSHHQQGAQETQYF.

This clonotype has a count of ten or more. The CDR3 coding sequence is TGTGCCAGCAGCTTAGGGGTTGGATCTTTAGGAGAGCAGTACTTC. Its protein is CASSLGVGSLGEQYF. The chain couples TRBV7-2 to TRBJ2-7; D is undetermined. CDR3 length: 15 residues. Germline-derived CDR1 and CDR2 are SGHTA and FQGNSA. With 1 base removed from V and 7 bases from J, the gap between germline ends came to 17 bases.

The rearrangement joins TRBV10-3 to TRBJ1-5; maybe TRBD1 (6 bases). Germline CDR1 ENHRY, CDR2 SYGVKD. Trimming shortened V by 10 bases and J by 7 bases, and 26 bases separated the two germline ends. This CDR3 spans 16 amino acids. The CDR3 region is CATGGNGTSFTQPQHF. CDR3 coding DNA: TGTGCCACCGGGGGTAACGGGACAAGTTTTACACAGCCCCAGCATTTT.

This chain uses TRBV25-1 with TRBJ2-7; TRBD1 is a possible D gene (5 bases). V dropped 8 bases and J dropped 3 bases, with 11 bases sitting between them. The CDR3 runs to 12 residues. From germline, CDR1 is MGHDK and CDR2 SYGVNS. CDR3 nucleotides: TGTGCCAGCTTCGACAGCAGCTACGAGCAGTACTTC. It encodes CASFDSSYEQYF.

The chain links TRBV7-9 to TRBJ2-2; D is perhaps TRBD1 or TRBD2 (5 bases each). CDR3 size: 16 residues. The V end was cut by 5 bases, the J end by 6 bases, with 19 bases between. The germline V gene encodes CDR1 SEHNR and CDR2 FQNEAQ (reference sequence). CDR3 DNA: TGTGCCAGCAGCCCCTGGGGGAAGAGCGTCTCCGGGGAGCTGTTTTTT. It is translated as CASSPWGKSVSGELFF.

This clonotype was counted ten times or more. The chain is built from TRBV5-5 and TRBJ2-1, with TRBD1 matching over 9 bases. V dropped 2 bases and J dropped 7; count of bases not matched to a gene: 1. CDR1 and CDR2 (germline): SGHKS, YYEKEE (reference sequence). The CDR3 has 13 amino acids. The CDR3 protein is CASSLQGANEQFF. In DNA form, the CDR3 reads TGTGCCAGCAGCTTACAGGGGGCTAATGAGCAGTTCTTC.

This clonotype was counted only a few times. The chain links TRBV4-1 to TRBJ2-7; D gene unclear. Trimming pared 2 bases from V and 2 bases from J, leaving 7 bases between. The CDR3 consists of 13 residues. CDR1 MGHRA and CDR2 YSYEKL come from the germline V gene. Here the CDR3 reads CASSQLTTYEQYF. The CDR3 DNA reads as TGCGCCAGCAGCCAACTAACCACCTACGAGCAGTACTTC.

The rearrangement uses TRBV25-1 and TRBJ2-7; D uncertain. V was cut by 3 bases and J by 7 bases, with 13 bases left in between. The CDR3 runs to 13 residues. CDR1 is MGHDK and CDR2 is SYGVNS in the germline V gene. CDR3 in DNA: TGTGCCAGCAGTGAGGTCAGTGTCTCGGAGCAGTACTTC. This encodes CASSEVSVSEQYF.

The chain uses TRBV20-1 and TRBJ2-7, with D possibly being TRBD1 (5 bases). The germline V gene has CDR1 DFQATT and CDR2 SNEGSKA (reference sequence). The length of the CDR3 is 13 residues. Trimming stripped 1 base from V and 7 bases from J, with 14 bases between. The CDR3 reads CSARVKSGWEQYF. CDR3 nucleotide sequence: TGCAGTGCTAGAGTGAAGTCAGGGTGGGAGCAGTACTTC.

This clonotype was detected a few times. This chain uses TRBV2 with TRBJ1-5, with D unclear. This CDR3 region has 15 residues. V lost 5 bases to trimming and J lost 2 bases, with 13 bases between them. Germline CDR1 and CDR2: SNHLY and FYNNEI. In DNA, the CDR3 is TGTGCCAGCAGTAGCCGGGCCTCGGGCAATCAGCCCCAGCATTTT. This translates into CASSSRASGNQPQHF.

This clonotype was seen only a few times. The chain couples TRBV5-5 to TRBJ2-5; maybe TRBD1 (6 bases). The germline V gene has CDR1 SGHKS and CDR2 YYEKEE (reference sequence). V was cut by 7 bases and J by 7 bases, with 14 bases left in between. This CDR3 has 12 residues. The CDR3 reads CASSGGLGTQYF. The CDR3 DNA follows: TGTGCCAGCTCTGGGGGCTTGGGGACCCAGTACTTC.

This clonotype was seen only a few times. This chain connects TRBV6-2 or TRBV6-3 to TRBJ2-3; D unresolved. The CDR3 has 14 amino acids. The germline CDR1 and CDR2 sequences are MNHEY and SVGEGT. The germline V and J ends were trimmed by 0 bases and 5 bases, with 9 bases remaining between them. The CDR3 DNA is TGTGCCAGCAGTTACTCGCGCTCCAGAGATACGCAGTATTTT. The encoded protein is CASSYSRSRDTQYF.

This clonotype was recorded at least ten times. The final CDR3 position lacks the conserved phenylalanine or tryptophan, pointing to a likely read error. No DNA is shown, since the ends of the CDR3 on it are uncertain; the CDR3 is the one TCRdb lists. The rearrangement links TRBV4-2 to TRBJ2-1; the tabulated D call, TRBD2, remains unverified against the DNA. Looked up from germline, CDR1 is LGHNA and CDR2 is YNFKEQ. A total of 13 residues make up the CDR3, ends included. CDR3 in amino acids: CASSQKLAGGPDS.